This is a list of T cell receptor beta chains from one sample in a study of PD-L1 blockade in urothelial cancer. The assay was immunoSEQ multiplex PCR, and TCRdb's table has in-frame clones only and misses some. The sample lists over 100,000 clones, approximately 90% seen once, with 3% to 4% in the top ten. The source was PBMCs, collected around atezolizumab (anti-PD-L1) treatment. The receptor source for this set is a man aged 60 to 75 with urothelial cancer. CDR3s include the opening cysteine and the closing phenylalanine or tryptophan. The D gene is left open where the match is weak.

TRBJ2-7,NA,TRBV29-1,CSVEPRSGEQYF,TGCAGCGTTGAACCCCGTTCAGGCGAGCAGTACTTC
TRBJ2-7,TRBD2,TRBV10-3,CAISLAGVDEQYF,TGTGCCATCAGTCTAGCGGGAGTGGACGAGCAGTACTTC
TRBJ2-1,TRBD2,TRBV11-3,CASSLIGVAGARDEQFF,TGTGCCAGCAGCTTAATTGGGGTAGCGGGAGCACGTGATGAGCAGTTCTTC
TRBJ2-1,NA,TRBV15,CATSRGDSDNEQFF,TGTGCCACCAGCAGGGGGGACTCAGACAATGAGCAGTTCTTC
TRBJ1-2,NA,TRBV30,CAWSVRDRRSGYGYTF,TGTGCCTGGAGTGTACGTGACAGGCGGTCGGGCTATGGCTACACCTTC
TRBJ1-5,NA,TRBV6-1,CASSVVDYSNQPQHF,TGTGCCAGCAGCGTCGTTGACTATAGCAATCAGCCCCAGCATTTT
TRBJ1-2,TRBD1,TRBV10-3,CAISEGQGFGYTF,TGTGCCATCAGTGAGGGACAGGGGTTTGGCTACACCTTC
TRBJ2-7,TRBD2,TRBV27,CASSPLTTPGLVPHEQYF,TGTGCCAGCAGTCCCTTAACAACACCGGGACTAGTTCCCCACGAGCAGTACTTC
TRBJ2-5,TRBD2,TRBV27,CASSKTTGLAGGLSTQYF,TGTGCCAGCAGCAAAACCACGGGACTAGCGGGAGGGTTATCGACCCAGTACTTC
TRBJ2-1,TRBD1,TRBV29-1,CSVSRDRGYNEQFF,TGCAGCGTATCGCGGGACAGGGGTTACAATGAGCAGTTCTTC
TRBJ2-5,TRBD1,TRBV11-2,CASRFRQGEFETQYF,TGTGCCAGCAGGTTTCGCCAGGGGGAATTTGAGACCCAGTACTTC
TRBJ2-1,TRBD1,TRBV12-5,CASGSSTGQGAINEQFF,TGTGCTAGTGGTTCGTCAACCGGACAGGGGGCTATCAATGAGCAGTTCTTC
TRBJ1-1,TRBD1,TRBV5-1,CASSLDRGSIAFF,TGCGCCAGCAGCTTGGACAGGGGGTCAATAGCTTTCTTT